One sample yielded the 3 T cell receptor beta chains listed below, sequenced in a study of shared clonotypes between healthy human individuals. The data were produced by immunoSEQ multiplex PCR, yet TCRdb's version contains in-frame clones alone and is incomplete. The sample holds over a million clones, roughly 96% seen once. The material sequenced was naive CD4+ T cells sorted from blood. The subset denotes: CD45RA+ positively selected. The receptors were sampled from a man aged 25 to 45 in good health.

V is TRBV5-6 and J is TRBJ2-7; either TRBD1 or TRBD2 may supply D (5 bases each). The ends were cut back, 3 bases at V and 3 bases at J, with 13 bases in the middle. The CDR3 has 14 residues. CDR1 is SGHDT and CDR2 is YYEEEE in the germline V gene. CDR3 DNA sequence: TGTGCCAGCAGCTCACTAGGGACGGACTACGAGCAGTACTTC. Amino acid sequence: CASSSLGTDYEQYF. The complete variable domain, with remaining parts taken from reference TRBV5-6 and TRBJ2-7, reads DAGVTQSPTHLIKTRGQQVTLRCSPKSGHDTVSWYQQALGQGPQFIFQYYEEEERQRGNFPDRFSGHQFPNYSSELNVNALLLGDSALYLCASSSLGTDYEQYFGPGTRLTVT.

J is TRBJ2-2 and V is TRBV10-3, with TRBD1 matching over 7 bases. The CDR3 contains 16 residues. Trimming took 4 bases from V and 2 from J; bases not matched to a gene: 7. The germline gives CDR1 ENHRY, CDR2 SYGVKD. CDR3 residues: CAISASGQENTGELFF. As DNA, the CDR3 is TGTGCCATCAGTGCCTCCGGACAGGAAAACACCGGGGAGCTGTTTTTT.

CDR3 coding DNA: TGTGCTAGTGCCCCGGACAGTAACTATGGCTACACCTTC. Translated, it gives CASAPDSNYGYTF. The chain is built from TRBV12-5 and TRBJ1-2; the D gene is possibly TRBD1 (6 bases). Trimming took 7 bases from V and 1 from J, leaving 10 bases between them. There are 13 residues in the CDR3. Germline CDR1 reads LGHNT; CDR2 reads FRNRAP.